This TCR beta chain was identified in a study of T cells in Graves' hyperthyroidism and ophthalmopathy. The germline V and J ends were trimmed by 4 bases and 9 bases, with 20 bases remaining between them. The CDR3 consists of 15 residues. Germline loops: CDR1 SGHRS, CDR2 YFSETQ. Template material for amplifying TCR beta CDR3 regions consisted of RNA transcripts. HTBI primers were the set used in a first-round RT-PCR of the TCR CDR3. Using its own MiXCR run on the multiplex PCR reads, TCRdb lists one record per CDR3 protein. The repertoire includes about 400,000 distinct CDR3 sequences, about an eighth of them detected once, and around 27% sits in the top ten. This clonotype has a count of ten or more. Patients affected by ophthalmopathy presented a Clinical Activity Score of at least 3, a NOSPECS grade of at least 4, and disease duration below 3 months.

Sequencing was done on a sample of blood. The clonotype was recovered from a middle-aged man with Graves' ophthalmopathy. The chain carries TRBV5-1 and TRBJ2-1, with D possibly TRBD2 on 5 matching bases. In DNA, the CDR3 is TGCGCCAGCAGCATGGTGAGCGAGAGGGCCGCTGAGCAGTTCTTC. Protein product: CASSMVSERAAEQFF.